This is a list of T cell receptor beta chains from one sample in a study of PD-1 blockade in mismatch repair-deficient tumors. Profiled with immunoSEQ multiplex PCR; TCRdb holds only in-frame clones, not every one. Of 100,000 to 150,000 clones in the sample, around 87% were seen once. This material consisted of peripheral blood, taken 44 weeks after starting pembrolizumab. The receptors shown here come from an adult with mismatch repair-deficient cancer. The CDR3 runs from the conserved cysteine through the conserved F or W. A D gene is named only where the DNA matches it firmly. Only part of the rows carry a size: once, few, many, or a class if the clone is expanded.

TRBJ2-1 | . | TRBV21-1 | . | CANHQGWSYDEQFF | TGTGCCAACCATCAGGGTTGGTCTTACGATGAGCAGTTCTTC
TRBJ2-5 | TRBD1 | TRBV5-1 | . | CASSSRQGGETQYF | TGCGCCAGCAGCTCCCGACAGGGGGGGGAGACCCAGTACTTC
TRBJ2-7 | . | TRBV28 | . | CASSSPLKSSYEQYF | TGTGCCAGCAGTTCCCCCTTGAAAAGCTCCTACGAGCAGTACTTC
TRBJ2-7 | TRBD2 | TRBV7-6 | once | CASSLAEGGIYEQYF | TGTGCCAGCAGCTTAGCGGAGGGAGGGATCTACGAGCAGTACTTC
TRBJ2-1 | TRBD2 | TRBV9 | . | CASSVYDSGSKDEQFF | TGTGCCAGCAGCGTATATGATAGCGGGAGTAAGGATGAGCAGTTCTTC
TRBJ2-3 | TRBD1 | TRBV7-9 | . | CASSRRQGGTDTQYF | TGTGCCAGCAGCCGCCGACAGGGTGGGACAGATACGCAGTATTTT
TRBJ2-7 | . | TRBV7-8 | . | CASSLARSSYEQYF | TGTGCCAGCAGCTTAGCGCGGAGCTCCTACGAGCAGTACTTC
TRBJ2-7 | . | TRBV10-2 | . | CASSASYEQYF | TGCGCCAGCAGTGCTTCCTACGAGCAGTACTTC
TRBJ2-5 | . | TRBV2 | . | CASSEGFQETQYF | TGTGCCAGCAGTGAAGGGTTCCAAGAGACCCAGTACTTC
TRBJ2-7 | . | TRBV4-2 | . | CASSQEPGAPSYEQYF | TGTGCCAGCAGCCAAGAACCAGGGGCTCCTTCCTACGAGCAGTACTTC
TRBJ2-2 | . | TRBV30 | . | CAWNSWRPNTGELFF | TGTGCCTGGAATTCTTGGCGGCCGAACACCGGGGAGCTGTTTTTT
TRBJ2-5 | TRBD2 | TRBV5-1 | . | CASSSGASGNQETQYF | TGCGCCAGCAGCTCGGGAGCTAGCGGGAATCAAGAGACCCAGTACTTC
TRBJ2-2 | . | TRBV29-1 | . | CSAQGQTGELFF | TGCAGCGCCCAAGGACAGACCGGGGAGCTGTTTTTT
TRBJ2-7 | TRBD2 | TRBV4-1 | . | CASSQGSGAYEQYF | TGCGCCAGCAGCCAAGGGAGCGGGGCCTACGAGCAGTACTTC
TRBJ2-7 | . | TRBV7-2 | . | CASSLSASRSYEQYF | TGTGCCAGCAGCTTATCGGCTAGCAGATCCTACGAGCAGTACTTC
TRBJ2-7 | . | TRBV7-8 | . | CASSLAGVRGRGGEQYF | TGTGCCAGCAGCTTAGCGGGAGTACGGGGGCGCGGGGGCGAGCAGTACTTC
TRBJ2-1 | . | TRBV9 | . | CASGAGAGSYNEQFF | TGTGCCAGCGGCGCGGGGGCCGGCTCCTACAATGAGCAGTTCTTC
TRBJ2-1 | . | TRBV18 | once | CASSPPVYNEQFF | TGTGCCAGCTCACCCCCTGTCTACAATGAGCAGTTCTTC
TRBJ2-5 | . | TRBV28 | . | CASSRRRTVRNQETQYF | TGTGCCAGCAGCCGGAGGCGGACAGTCCGGAACCAAGAGACCCAGTACTTC
TRBJ1-5 | . | TRBV28 | . | CASTGPSNQPQHF | TGTGCCAGCACAGGGCCTAGCAATCAGCCCCAGCATTTT
TRBJ2-5 | TRBD2 | TRBV2 | . | CASSALAGGETQYF | TGTGCCAGCAGTGCGCTAGCGGGTGGAGAGACCCAGTACTTC
TRBJ2-5 | . | TRBV5-1 | . | CASSRGTVQETQYF | TGCGCCAGCAGCCGCGGGACAGTACAAGAGACCCAGTACTTC
TRBJ1-1 | . | TRBV27 | once | CASSLGQGSTEAFF | TGTGCCAGCAGTTTGGGGCAGGGTAGCACTGAAGCTTTCTTT
TRBJ1-3 | . | TRBV5-4 | . | CASSLEGGNTIYF | TGTGCCAGCAGCTTGGAGGGCGGAAACACCATATATTTT
TRBJ2-5 | . | TRBV6-5 | . | CASRSLRLGQETQYF | TGTGCCAGCAGGAGCCTCAGACTAGGACAAGAGACCCAGTACTTC
TRBJ2-5 | . | TRBV28 | . | CASSLSPREETQYF | TGTGCCAGCAGTTTATCACCCCGGGAGGAGACCCAGTACTTC
TRBJ1-4 | TRBD1 | TRBV5-1 | . | CASSLTGGWEKLFF | TGCGCCAGCAGCTTGACAGGGGGCTGGGAAAAACTGTTTTTT
TRBJ2-1 | . | TRBV11-3 | . | CASSSYSYNEQFF | TGTGCCAGCAGCTCCTACTCCTACAATGAGCAGTTCTTC
TRBJ2-1 | . | TRBV6-6 | . | CASSYYRNEQFF | TGTGCCAGCAGTTACTATCGCAATGAGCAGTTCTTC
TRBJ1-4 | . | TRBV27 | . | CASSTGITNEKLFF | TGTGCCAGCAGCACAGGGATAACTAATGAAAAACTGTTTTTT
TRBJ2-7 | . | TRBV5-4 | . | CASSPGLGAEQYF | TGTGCCAGCAGCCCCGGCTTAGGGGCCGAGCAGTACTTC
TRBJ2-7 | TRBD2 | TRBV28 | . | CASSLEGLASYEQYF | TGTGCCAGCAGTTTAGAGGGACTAGCCTCCTACGAGCAGTACTTC
TRBJ2-1 | . | TRBV30 | . | CAWRRLREQFF | TGTGCCTGGAGACGATTGCGGGAGCAGTTCTTC
TRBJ1-2 | TRBD1 | TRBV28 | . | CASSFVLDRTGSRGYTF | TGTGCCAGCAGTTTTGTTTTGGATAGGACAGGGTCTCGCGGCTACACCTTC
TRBJ1-1 | . | TRBV7-2 | . | CASSLVEGGVAFF | TGTGCCAGCAGCTTAGTCGAGGGAGGTGTAGCTTTCTTT
TRBJ1-3 | . | TRBV7-9 | . | CASSPVSSGNTIYF | TGTGCCAGCAGTCCCGTTTCCTCTGGAAACACCATATATTTT
TRBJ1-5 | . | TRBV6-5 | . | CASSYDAGDNQPQHF | TGTGCCAGCAGTTACGACGCGGGCGACAATCAGCCCCAGCATTTT
TRBJ1-2 | TRBD1 | TRBV9 | . | CASSVEGQGNYGYTF | TGTGCCAGCAGCGTAGAGGGACAGGGTAACTATGGCTACACCTTC
TRBJ2-1 | TRBD2 | TRBV7-9 | . | CASSPMLGTGTSMYEQFF | TGTGCCAGCAGTCCTATGTTGGGGACCGGGACTAGTATGTATGAGCAGTTCTTC
TRBJ2-7 | . | TRBV6-1 | . | CASTDWEEAYEQYF | TGTGCCAGCACGGATTGGGAGGAAGCCTACGAGCAGTACTTC
TRBJ2-7 | . | TRBV11-2 | . | CASSLEEGLAQYF | TGTGCCAGCAGCTTAGAGGAAGGACTGGCGCAGTACTTC
TRBJ2-5 | TRBD2 | TRBV6-6 | . | CASSYYLAEQETQYF | TGTGCCAGCAGTTACTACCTAGCGGAGCAAGAGACCCAGTACTTC
TRBJ2-1 | . | TRBV21-1 | . | CASTLLRRGREDRVRNEQFF | TGTGCCAGCACTCTCCTTAGGCGGGGGCGCGAGGACCGTGTCCGAAATGAGCAGTTCTTC
TRBJ2-5 | TRBD1 | TRBV30 | . | CAWSGQGETQYF | TGTGCCTGGAGTGGACAGGGGGAGACCCAGTACTTC
TRBJ2-7 | . | TRBV28 | . | CASSMSYEQYF | TGTGCCAGCAGTATGAGCTACGAGCAGTACTTC
TRBJ1-5 | TRBD1 | TRBV29-1 | . | CSVLEGANQPQHF | TGCAGCGTGCTGGAGGGGGCGAATCAGCCCCAGCATTTT
TRBJ2-7 | TRBD2 | TRBV28 | . | CASSFSGGLYEQYF | TGTGCCAGCAGTTTTTCGGGGGGGCTATACGAGCAGTACTTC